Described below is a single TCR beta chain sequence and its context. Its matching antigen is unknown. The data belong to a study of somatic mutations in cytotoxic T cells in rheumatoid arthritis. For the study at large: Patient blood (30 ml EDTA) was drawn right after diagnosis, before any treatment. General study findings and limits: CD8+ clonality increased with age in rheumatoid arthritis patients but not in healthy controls. Per patient, the largest CD8+ clone was found to exceed 20% of CD8+ cells in 8 of 65 cases.

The table came from immunoSEQ multiplex PCR; TCRdb's copy has only in-frame clones and leaves some out. Among more than 15,000 clones listed, 85% were seen once. This CDR3 spans 15 amino acids. Per germline, CDR1 MGHRA and CDR2 YSYEKL. Losses at the gene ends were 1 base for V and 5 bases for J; bases not matched to a gene: 7. This TCR was recovered from a woman aged 40 to 55 with rheumatoid arthritis. The chain has TRBV4-1 and TRBJ2-7, with TRBD2 matching over 8 bases. Sample: CD8+ T cells sorted from blood. CDR3 residues: CASSQASGLAHEQYF. The DNA of the CDR3 is TGCGCCAGCAGCCAAGCGTCTGGACTAGCCCACGAGCAGTACTTC.